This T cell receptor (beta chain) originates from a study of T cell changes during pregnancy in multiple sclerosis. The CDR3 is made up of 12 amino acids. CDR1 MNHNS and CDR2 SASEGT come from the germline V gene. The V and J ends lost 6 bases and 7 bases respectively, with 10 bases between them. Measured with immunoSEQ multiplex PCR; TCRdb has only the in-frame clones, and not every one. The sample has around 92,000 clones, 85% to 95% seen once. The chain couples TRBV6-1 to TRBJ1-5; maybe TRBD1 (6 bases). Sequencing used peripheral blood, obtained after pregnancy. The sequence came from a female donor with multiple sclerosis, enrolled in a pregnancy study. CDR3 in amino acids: CASRQGKQPQHF. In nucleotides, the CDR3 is TGTGCCAGCAGACAGGGAAAACAGCCCCAGCATTTT.